Each of the 19 T cell receptor beta chains below was sequenced from the same sample in a study of cytomegalovirus exposure and HLA in healthy donors. Repertoires were generated with immunoSEQ multiplex PCR, while TCRdb's copy carries only in-frame clones and drops some. Among 150,000 to 200,000 clones, 85% were seen once, and the ten largest hold about 17%. Sequenced material: PBMCs. The receptors here all came from a man aged 18 to 30 in good health and CMV-seropositive.

This rearrangement joins TRBV19 to TRBJ2-7, with 7 positions matching TRBD1. CDR1 and CDR2 (germline): LNHDA, SQIVND (reference sequence). The CDR3 consists of 15 residues. Trimming removed 3 bases from V and 2 bases from J; junction bases left unmatched: 7. CDR3 sequence (DNA): TGTGCCAGTAGTATCGGGACAGTTGGCACCTACGAGCAGTACTTC. Its translation is CASSIGTVGTYEQYF.

The chain uses TRBV5-6 and TRBJ2-3; 8 nucleotides match TRBD2. Trimming at V came to 1 base and at J to 5 bases, leaving 3 bases not matched to a gene. This CDR3 contains 14 residues. Germline V CDR1 and CDR2: SGHDT, YYEEEE. The CDR3 coding sequence is TGTGCCAGCAGCTTGACGACTAGCGTAGATACGCAGTATTTT. This codes for CASSLTTSVDTQYF.

This chain joins TRBV2 and TRBJ2-1, with D perhaps TRBD2 (6 bases). Germline V gives CDR1 SNHLY, CDR2 FYNNEI. The V end lost 5 bases, the J end lost 5 bases, and 13 bases lay between the germline ends. The CDR3 extends over 14 amino acids. The CDR3 loop is CASSFRDSDNEQFF. CDR3 nucleotides: TGTGCCAGCAGTTTCCGGGACTCGGACAATGAGCAGTTCTTC.

The V call is TRBV5-1, the J call TRBJ1-4; D unresolved. Germline CDR1 SGHRS, CDR2 YFSETQ. This CDR3 spans 16 amino acids. Trimming shortened V by 0 bases and J by 0 bases, and 9 bases separated the two germline ends. In nucleotides, the CDR3 is TGCGCCAGCAGCTTGGGGGCGTTGGCAACTAATGAAAAACTGTTTTTT. It specifies CASSLGALATNEKLFF.

The rearrangement links TRBV4-2 to TRBJ2-2, with 7 bases that match TRBD1. Germline CDR1 reads LGHNA; CDR2 reads YNFKEQ. The CDR3 is made up of 14 amino acids. Unmatched junction bases numbered 8, after V lost 4 bases and J lost 9 bases. CDR3 region: CASSPGEGARELFF. The CDR3 DNA reads TGTGCCAGCAGCCCAGGAGAGGGGGCGAGGGAGCTGTTTTTT.

The V and J genes are TRBV4-2 and TRBJ1-4; D may be TRBD1 (6 bases). Germline CDR1 is LGHNA and CDR2 is YNFKEQ. V gave up 2 bases and J gave up 0 bases, with 13 bases separating them. This CDR3 has 17 amino acids. DNA for the CDR3: TGTGCCAGCAGCCAAACAGGGTGGCGGGCAACTAATGAAAAACTGTTTTTT. Its translation is CASSQTGWRATNEKLFF.

There are a few counts of this clone. The V and J genes are TRBV19 and TRBJ1-2; 7 nucleotides align to TRBD1. Germline CDR1 and CDR2: LNHDA and SQIVND (reference sequence). The CDR3 has 13 amino acids. J lost 3 bases, V lost 6 bases, and 4 bases had no gene match. CDR3 region: CASRLQGHYGYTF. The CDR3 DNA reads as TGTGCCAGTAGACTACAGGGGCACTATGGCTACACCTTC.

The gene calls are TRBV7-9 and TRBJ1-2; 7 bases line up with TRBD1. V dropped 1 base and J dropped 7; count of bases not matched to a gene: 12. The CDR3 runs 16 residues. Germline V gene sequence: CDR1 SEHNR, CDR2 FQNEAQ (reference sequence). The CDR3: CASSLVAGTVGSGYTF. As DNA, the CDR3 is TGTGCCAGCAGCTTAGTAGCCGGGACAGTGGGTTCTGGCTACACCTTC.

The chain joins TRBV2 to TRBJ1-4, with D possibly being TRBD1 (5 bases). The CDR3 length is 15 residues. Per germline, CDR1 SNHLY and CDR2 FYNNEI. V was trimmed by 0 bases and J by 8 bases, leaving 13 bases between them. CDR3 in amino acids: CASSEAGGRREKLFF. CDR3 nucleotide sequence: TGTGCCAGCAGTGAAGCTGGGGGGAGAAGAGAAAAACTGTTTTTT.

The chain carries TRBV5-4 and TRBJ2-5; a possible D gene is TRBD2 (5 bases). V was shortened by 3 bases and J by 8 bases, with 8 bases between the two germline ends. CDR1 is SGHNT and CDR2 is YYREEE in the germline V gene (reference sequence). This CDR3 region has 11 residues. This CDR3 reads CASSSGDTQYF. For the CDR3, the DNA is TGTGCCAGCAGCTCCGGGGATACCCAGTACTTC.

The table lists this clone with a count of one. Different DNA sequences within this sample yield the same CDR3. This chain uses TRBV5-1 with TRBJ2-5; D is uncertain. The CDR3 spans 11 residues. Germline-derived CDR1 and CDR2 are SGHRS and YFSETQ. The germline V and J ends were trimmed by 4 bases and 2 bases, with 3 bases remaining between them. The CDR3 reads CASSQQETQYF. Here the CDR3 DNA reads TGCGCCAGCAGCCAACAAGAGACCCAGTACTTC.

The V and J genes are TRBV5-4 and TRBJ1-2; D gene uncertain. Germline V gene data show CDR1 as SGHNT and CDR2 as YYREEE (reference sequence). V lost 0 bases and J lost 7, with 13 bases in between. The length of the CDR3 is 14 residues. CDR3: CASSLDHRDRGYTF. The CDR3 DNA sequence: TGTGCCAGCAGCTTGGACCACAGAGATCGTGGCTACACCTTC.

The CDR3 protein is CASSLGAGAPEAFF. CDR3 nucleotide sequence: TGTGCCAGCAGCTTAGGGGCGGGGGCCCCTGAAGCTTTCTTT. V is TRBV11-3 and J is TRBJ1-1, with D possibly TRBD1 on 6 matching bases. Germline V gene sequence: CDR1 SGHNT, CDR2 YENEEA. The CDR3 spans 14 residues. V was trimmed by 1 base and J by 6 bases, leaving 12 bases between them.

The rearrangement links TRBV5-3 to TRBJ2-3; 7 bases agree with TRBD1. TRBV5-3 is reported as an ORF; its role is uncertain. The CDR3 consists of 17 residues. The V and J ends lost 1 base and 0 bases, in that order; junction bases with no gene match: 8. This CDR3 is CARSLNRDSDSTDTQYF. The CDR3 nucleotides are TGTGCCAGAAGCTTGAATCGGGACAGTGATAGCACAGATACGCAGTATTTT.

The V and J genes are TRBV27 and TRBJ2-1; 11 bases agree with TRBD2. CDR1 and CDR2 from the germline V gene are MNHEY and SMNVEV (reference sequence). V shed 5 bases and J 2 bases; nucleotides not matched to a gene: 2. The CDR3 runs 15 residues. This CDR3 reads CASSTSGRAYNEQFF. In DNA, the CDR3 is TGTGCCAGCAGTACTAGCGGGAGAGCCTACAATGAGCAGTTCTTC.

The chain combines TRBV28 with TRBJ2-2; 8 bases agree with TRBD2. V dropped 6 bases and J dropped 6; count of bases not matched to a gene: 3. This CDR3 is 13 amino acids long. Per germline, CDR1 MDHEN and CDR2 SYDVKM. The CDR3 sequence: CASRGLESGELFF. Here the CDR3 DNA reads TGTGCCAGCAGGGGACTAGAGTCCGGGGAGCTGTTTTTT.

This clone has more than one count but fewer than ten. The rearrangement joins TRBV28 to TRBJ2-7, with 7 positions matching TRBD2. The CDR3 is 14 residues long. After removal of 7 bases from V and 0 bases from J, the junction contained 6 bases not matched to a gene. The V gene's germline CDR1 is MDHEN and CDR2 SYDVKM. CDR3: CASILGRDSYEQYF. The CDR3 DNA reads TGTGCCAGCATCCTGGGGAGGGACTCCTACGAGCAGTACTTC.

The chain recombines TRBV6-6 with TRBJ2-2; 9 bases fit TRBD2. Germline-derived CDR1 and CDR2 are MNHNY and SVGAGI (reference sequence). Trimming took 3 bases from V and 6 from J; bases not matched to a gene: 8. This CDR3 contains 16 residues. For the CDR3, the DNA is TGTGCCAGCAGTTATAGTGGGACTAGCTTGGCCGGGGAGCTGTTTTTT. Amino acids: CASSYSGTSLAGELFF.

The chain employs TRBV10-1 and TRBJ2-2; a possible D gene is TRBD1 (5 bases). The CDR3 runs to 17 residues. Germline CDR1 is WNHNN and CDR2 is SYGVQD (reference sequence). V lost 4 bases and J lost 1, with 16 bases in between. The CDR3 loop reads CASSGAPGRENTGELFF. CDR3 nucleotides: TGCGCCAGCAGTGGGGCCCCGGGCAGGGAGAACACCGGGGAGCTGTTTTTT.